These T cell receptor beta chains were read from a single sample in a study of memory CD4+ T cells and cytomegalovirus serostatus. TCRdb's copy holds only in-frame clones and misses some; the assay was immunoSEQ multiplex PCR. The data contain approximately 51,000 clones, around 74% of them singletons. Source material: memory CD4+ T cells from blood. Receptors originate from an adult in good health and CMV-seropositive. Each CDR3 is given with its conserved first and last residue. Fields, in order: J gene, V gene, clone size, D gene, CDR3 DNA, CDR3 protein. A D gene is named only where the DNA matches it firmly. The listing skips clone size in some rows; elsewhere it reads once, few, many or a size class.

>TRBJ2-2|TRBV7-2|.|TRBD1
TGTGCCAGCAGCTCGCCCGGGGACAGCCGCACCGGGGAGCTGTTTTTT
CASSSPGDSRTGELFF
>TRBJ1-1|TRBV11-2|.|.
TGTGCCAGCAGCCCGTTTAGGGACACTGAAGCTTTCTTT
CASSPFRDTEAFF
>TRBJ2-5|TRBV7-8|.|.
TGTGCCAGCAGCTTGGACGCCCAAGAGACCCAGTACTTC
CASSLDAQETQYF
>TRBJ2-7|TRBV15|.|.
TGTGCCACCAGCAGAGTACTGTTGGCCGAGCAGTACTTC
CATSRVLLAEQYF
>TRBJ2-1|TRBV18|once|.
TGTGCCAGCTCACCCGGGGGCGGGCCACATGAGCAGTTCTTC
CASSPGGGPHEQFF
>TRBJ2-3|TRBV5-1|.|.
TGCGCCAGCAGCTTACTCCCACCCGTTACCTATACGCAGTATTTT
CASSLLPPVTYTQYF
>TRBJ2-5|TRBV28|.|.
TGTGCCAGCAGTCCCGCAGGTGCTACCAGCCAAGAGACCCAGTACTTC
CASSPAGATSQETQYF
>TRBJ2-3|TRBV5-1|.|.
TGCGCCAGCAGCTTGGCCCGGGGGGCGGTAACAGATACGCAGTATTTT
CASSLARGAVTDTQYF
>TRBJ1-1|TRBV4-3|.|.
TGCGCCAGCAGCCAAGATTCAACCTCAGATGAAGCTTTCTTT
CASSQDSTSDEAFF
>TRBJ2-2|TRBV18|.|TRBD1
TGTGCCAGCTCACCTTTACAGGGGGAAGGCAGCGGGGAGCTGTTTTTT
CASSPLQGEGSGELFF
>TRBJ1-1|TRBV28|few|.
TGTGCCAGCAGACCTTTGGTGGGGAACACTGAAGCTTTCTTT
CASRPLVGNTEAFF
>TRBJ2-1|TRBV7-2|.|TRBD1
TGTGCCAGCAGCGCCCAGACAGGGATCGATGAGCAGTTCTTC
CASSAQTGIDEQFF
>TRBJ2-2|TRBV4-1|.|TRBD2
TGCGCCAGCAGCCGGACGGGACTAGCGGGGGGTATTGACGGGGAGCTGTTTTTT
CASSRTGLAGGIDGELFF
>TRBJ2-7|TRBV6-1|.|.
TGTGCCAGCAGTCAATCATTTTCGGACCTCTACGAGCAGTACTTC
CASSQSFSDLYEQYF
>TRBJ1-1|TRBV29-1|few|.
TGCAGCGGCCAACAGACCACTGAAGCTTTCTTT
CSGQQTTEAFF
>TRBJ1-4|TRBV6-1|.|.
TGTGCCAGCAGTGAACTTCAAGGCACTAATGAAAAACTGTTTTTT
CASSELQGTNEKLFF
>TRBJ2-3|TRBV7-8|.|.
TGTGCCAGCAGCGATATCTCAGACACAGATACGCAGTATTTT
CASSDISDTDTQYF
>TRBJ1-2|TRBV5-1|.|.
TGCGCCAGCGGGGAAGACTATGGCTACACCTTC
CASGEDYGYTF
>TRBJ2-2|TRBV5-4|.|.
TGTGCCAGCAGCTTGGGGTTTCGGGCCGGGGAGCTGTTTTTT
CASSLGFRAGELFF
>TRBJ2-6|TRBV5-1|.|.
TGCGCCAGCAGCTCTGTTAGGGATTTTGGGGCCAACGTCCTGACTTTC
CASSSVRDFGANVLTF
>TRBJ2-7|TRBV7-8|.|TRBD1
TGTGCCAGCAGCCACATCGACAGGGTCCACGAGCAGTACTTC
CASSHIDRVHEQYF
>TRBJ1-5|TRBV7-2|.|.
TGTGCCAGCAGCTTAGCTTGGGTCCCTCCTCAGCCCCAGCATTTT
CASSLAWVPPQPQHF
>TRBJ1-2|TRBV7-9|once|.
TGTGCCAGCAGCTTAAGCACGAATGGCTACACCTTC
CASSLSTNGYTF
>TRBJ1-5|TRBV19|.|.
TGTGCCAGTAGCCCTAGGGATCAGCCCCAGCATTTT
CASSPRDQPQHF
>TRBJ1-6|TRBV19|.|.
TGTGCCAGTAGTATTTCCGCTCGGTCACCCCTCCACTTT
CASSISARSPLHF
>TRBJ1-6|TRBV27|.|.
TGTGCCAGCAGTCCTCGCCCTCTAGAAGCCCTCCACTTT
CASSPRPLEALHF
>TRBJ2-5|TRBV4-1|.|TRBD1
TGCGCCAGCAGCCAAGACCCGACAGGGTTAGAGACCCAGTACTTC
CASSQDPTGLETQYF
>TRBJ1-2|TRBV7-9|.|.
TGTGCCAGCAGCTTAGGGACAGTCTATGGCTACACCTTC
CASSLGTVYGYTF
>TRBJ1-1|TRBV29-1|few|.
TGCAGCGTTGAAACCCTATTGGCGGTTGAAGCTTTCTTT
CSVETLLAVEAFF
>TRBJ1-3|TRBV5-1|.|.
TGCGCCAGCAGCTCCGGTGGGGTCCGTCAAGGAAACACCATATATTTT
CASSSGGVRQGNTIYF
>TRBJ2-5|TRBV4-2|.|.
TGTGCCAGCAGCCCTACCGGGACCCAAGAGACCCAGTACTTC
CASSPTGTQETQYF
>TRBJ2-7|TRBV4-3|.|TRBD1
TGCGCCAGCAGCTCGGGACAGGGGACTTACGAGCAGTACTTC
CASSSGQGTYEQYF
>TRBJ1-6|TRBV2|.|TRBD1
TGTGCCAGCAGGCGGGACAGCCCTTCGGGGTCACCCCTCCACTTT
CASRRDSPSGSPLHF
>TRBJ2-1|TRBV19|few|TRBD2
TGTGCCAGTAGTATCGGGGCTAGCGGGTCGAATGAGCAGTTCTTC
CASSIGASGSNEQFF
>TRBJ1-1|TRBV2|.|TRBD1
TGTGCCACTTACAGGGGTTGGAACACTGAAGCTTTCTTT
CATYRGWNTEAFF
>TRBJ2-7|TRBV5-6|.|.
TGTGCCAGCAGCTACGACTTATACCCCCACGAGCAGTACTTC
CASSYDLYPHEQYF
>TRBJ1-1|TRBV10-3|few|.
TGTGCCATCAGTCCCGGGACTATGAACACTGAAGCTTTCTTT
CAISPGTMNTEAFF
>TRBJ2-1|TRBV29-1|.|TRBD2
TGCAGCGTTGTTCGTAGCGGGGGTTACAATGAGCAGTTCTTC
CSVVRSGGYNEQFF
>TRBJ2-1|TRBV7-2|.|.
TGTGCCAGCAGCTACCAAGGACCCTACAATGAGCAGTTCTTC
CASSYQGPYNEQFF
>TRBJ2-3|TRBV28|.|TRBD2
TGTGCCAGCAGTTTAAGGCCGGGACTAGCGGGGGCTGATACGCAGTATTTT
CASSLRPGLAGADTQYF
>TRBJ2-3|TRBV9|.|.
TGTGCCAGCAGCCGGGACACCGGCACAGATACGCAGTATTTT
CASSRDTGTDTQYF
>TRBJ2-7|TRBV28|.|.
TGTGCCAGCATGGCGGACGACGAGCAGTACTTC
CASMADDEQYF
>TRBJ1-1|TRBV7-6|.|TRBD1
TGTGCCAGCAGCTTAGGACACGACAGGGGAACTGAAGCTTTCTTT
CASSLGHDRGTEAFF
>TRBJ1-1|TRBV5-1|.|.
TGCGCCAGCAGCTTATCAGGGCGGGGAGGTACTGAAGCTTTCTTT
CASSLSGRGGTEAFF
>TRBJ2-2|TRBV27|.|.
TGTGCCAGCAGTTTACGGGCTAGGACCGGGGAGCTGTTTTTT
CASSLRARTGELFF
>TRBJ1-1|TRBV7-6|.|.
TGTGCCAGCAGCTTAGCAGACATGGAGAACACTGAAGCTTTCTTT
CASSLADMENTEAFF
>TRBJ2-3|TRBV11-3|.|TRBD2
TGTGCCAGCAGCGACGGGGGGGTGGATACGCAGTATTTT
CASSDGGVDTQYF
>TRBJ1-6|TRBV5-4|.|.
TGTGCCAGCAGCCTAGAGTATAATTCACCCCTCCACTTT
CASSLEYNSPLHF
>TRBJ2-7|TRBV10-3|.|.
TGTGCCATCAGTGAGGTGGGGGGCTCCTACGAGCAGTACTTC
CAISEVGGSYEQYF
>TRBJ2-1|TRBV10-3|.|.
TGTGCCATCAGTGAGTCGAAACTAGCTGAGCAGTTCTTC
CAISESKLAEQFF
>TRBJ1-2|TRBV2|.|TRBD1
TGTGCCAGCCAGGGGGGATTTTCCTATGGCTACACCTTC
CASQGGFSYGYTF